These T cell receptor beta chains were read from a single sample in a study of T cells expressing NK-cell markers. Following a re-call of the 5' RACE reads, TCRdb has one entry per CDR3 protein and lacks DNA. The sample's table shows hundreds of thousands of distinct CDR3 sequences. The material sequenced was blood T cells: a sorted CD56 or NKG2C T cell subset, CD4+ or CD8+ T cells, or bulk PBMC T cells (not recorded which). These receptors were collected from a woman aged 18-69 years in good health. CDR3s include the opening cysteine and the closing phenylalanine or tryptophan. Each record gives: J gene, V gene, CDR3 protein.

J: TRBJ1-2
V: TRBV12-3/TRBV12-4
CDR3: CASSLARVGEYGYTF

J: TRBJ2-3
V: TRBV7-6
CDR3: CASSLGTHLVTDTQYF

J: TRBJ1-5
V: TRBV27
CDR3: CASGGQGLIQPQHF

J: TRBJ2-4
V: TRBV27
CDR3: CASSFSGRATKNIQYF

J: TRBJ2-2
V: TRBV30
CDR3: CAWSPRLVLATGELFF

J: TRBJ1-2
V: TRBV20-1
CDR3: CSARGNTHRQTDYGYTF

J: TRBJ2-1
V: TRBV14
CDR3: CASSQVTSSWPFGEQFF

J: TRBJ1-5
V: TRBV29-1
CDR3: CSVDFGTGQPQHF

J: TRBJ2-4
V: TRBV9
CDR3: CASSPVYSAKNIQYF

J: TRBJ1-5
V: TRBV20-1
CDR3: CSVNRDSLGGNQPQHF

J: TRBJ2-2
V: TRBV25-1
CDR3: CASSGRAFNTGELFF

J: TRBJ2-1
V: TRBV20-1
CDR3: CSARLPGASFYNEQFF

J: TRBJ1-2
V: TRBV6-5
CDR3: CASSSHRKITGVGYTF

J: TRBJ2-1
V: TRBV2
CDR3: CASSDLPTGYGMRNEQFF

J: TRBJ1-1
V: TRBV6-5
CDR3: CASSLRSGHSYEAFF

J: TRBJ2-1
V: TRBV12-3/TRBV12-4
CDR3: CASSFRGSSYNEQFF

J: TRBJ2-7
V: TRBV7-2
CDR3: CASSIGQFYEQYF

J: TRBJ2-1
V: TRBV20-1
CDR3: CSAPNLAGVSYGQFF

J: TRBJ1-1
V: TRBV7-2
CDR3: CASSSPDRGSTEAFF

J: TRBJ2-5
V: TRBV20-1
CDR3: CSARDPQGLAGVGLETQYF

J: TRBJ2-1
V: TRBV19
CDR3: CATLSTNEQFF

J: TRBJ2-3
V: TRBV7-2
CDR3: CASSLATDNTQYF

J: TRBJ2-1
V: TRBV20-1
CDR3: CSARKLAGLYNEQFF

J: TRBJ1-1
V: TRBV5-1
CDR3: CASSSSGFTEAFF

J: TRBJ2-7
V: TRBV18
CDR3: CASSDGTGSYEQYF

J: TRBJ2-3
V: TRBV7-2
CDR3: CASSLQGLADTDTQYF

J: TRBJ2-1
V: TRBV15
CDR3: CATSRVRLAGHEQFF

J: TRBJ2-2
V: TRBV18
CDR3: CASSPTPSGPTGELFF

J: TRBJ1-5
V: TRBV20-1
CDR3: CSARAPPEGQPQHF

J: TRBJ2-5
V: TRBV20-1
CDR3: CSAWDRGTETQYF

J: TRBJ1-2
V: TRBV3-1
CDR3: CASSPVLGEGGYTF

J: TRBJ1-1
V: TRBV12-3/TRBV12-4
CDR3: CASSLIKQAEAFF

J: TRBJ2-7
V: TRBV12-3/TRBV12-4
CDR3: CAGGGKGDIYEQYF

J: TRBJ1-1
V: TRBV9
CDR3: CASSPQTGNTEAFF

J: TRBJ1-6
V: TRBV4-3
CDR3: CASSQDSTDVNSPLHF

J: TRBJ1-5
V: TRBV4-2
CDR3: CASSQGGGRQPQHF

J: TRBJ1-1
V: TRBV20-1
CDR3: CSARRQVSLGAFF

J: TRBJ2-3
V: TRBV7-2
CDR3: CASSFRKGSTDTQYF

J: TRBJ2-1
V: TRBV20-1
CDR3: CSAPAGGRGNEQFF

J: TRBJ2-7
V: TRBV7-9
CDR3: CASSLAGLAAYEQYF

J: TRBJ2-2
V: TRBV27
CDR3: CASRPAGYTGELFF

J: TRBJ2-1
V: TRBV5-1
CDR3: CASSLVISGEQFF